The clone carrying this TCR beta chain was detected many times. Its antigen remains unknown. The sample is drawn from a study of T cells after yellow fever vaccination. Study-level information: Preparing low-cell-number fractions relied on SMART-Seq v4 Ultra Low Input. The study's findings and limits: Across the CD4 and CD8 compartments, a small share of clonotypes was present in both.

Generation of TCR cDNA used 5'RACE template switching (which added a universal primer site and UMIs). TCRdb ran MiXCR on the 5' RACE reads and lists one entry per CDR3 protein. This table has under 250,000 distinct CDR3 sequences, around 3.1% appearing once. The source material was CD4+ T cells sorted from PBMCs, sampled 10 days after the yellow fever booster vaccination. The TCR was taken from a man younger than 35 who received the YFV17D yellow fever vaccine.

CDR3 in amino acids: CASRQPAYNEQFF. For the CDR3, the DNA is TGTGCCTCCCGACAGCCGGCATACAATGAGCAGTTCTTC. The rearrangement links TRBV30 to TRBJ2-1; a weak D match, TRBD1 (5 bases). Looked up from germline, CDR1 is GTSNPN and CDR2 is SVGIG (reference sequence). Trimming removed 7 bases at V and 4 bases at J, with 14 bases between. The CDR3 is 13 amino acids.